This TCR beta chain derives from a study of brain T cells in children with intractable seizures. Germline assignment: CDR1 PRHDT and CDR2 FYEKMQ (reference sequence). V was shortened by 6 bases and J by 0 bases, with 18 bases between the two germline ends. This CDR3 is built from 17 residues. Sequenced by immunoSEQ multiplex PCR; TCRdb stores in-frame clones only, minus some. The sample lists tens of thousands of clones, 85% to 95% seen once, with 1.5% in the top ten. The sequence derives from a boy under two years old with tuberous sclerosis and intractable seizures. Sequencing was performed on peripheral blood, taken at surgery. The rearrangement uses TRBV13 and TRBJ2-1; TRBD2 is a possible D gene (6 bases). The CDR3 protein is CASRPNLAQHSYNEQFF. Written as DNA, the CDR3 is TGTGCCAGCAGACCTAACCTAGCGCAACACTCCTACAATGAGCAGTTCTTC.